A selection of T cell receptor beta chains follows, all from one sample in a study of naive and memory T cell subsets. MiXCR was run by TCRdb on the UMI-ligation and nested PCR reads, yielding one entry per CDR3 protein. This sample has fewer than 10,000 distinct CDR3 sequences; about 30% occur once, and the top ten carry around 63%. Sequenced sample: CD8+ TEMRA cells from blood. The receptors shown here come from a human donor in good health. Both conserved end residues are part of each CDR3. The order of the fields is D gene, V gene, clone size, J gene, CDR3 protein, CDR3 DNA. D genes are given only for firm matches. Clone sizes are given selectively: once, few, many, or a class where the clone is expanded.

>TRBD2|TRBV20-1|-|TRBJ2-4
CSARRFGASGRAGGGNIQYF
TGCAGTGCTAGAAGATTCGGGGCTAGCGGGAGGGCCGGTGGTGGAAACATTCAGTACTTC
>-|TRBV20-1|-|TRBJ2-7
CSARDWQCDEQYF
TGCAGTGCTAGAGATTGGCAGTGCGACGAGCAGTACTTC
>-|TRBV10-3|few|TRBJ2-7
CAISEPRPGPDEQYF
TGTGCCATCAGTGAGCCCCGACCCGGGCCAGACGAGCAGTACTTC
>-|TRBV6-1|-|TRBJ2-1
CASSLTGTPSEQFF
TGTGCCAGCAGTCTGACTGGGACTCCCAGTGAGCAGTTCTTC
>-|TRBV7-2|-|TRBJ2-1
CASSFDKVYNEQFF
TGTGCCAGCAGCTTCGATAAGGTCTACAATGAGCAGTTCTTC
>TRBD2|TRBV11-2|once|TRBJ2-3
CASSLDQTSGRLPVSTDTQYF
TGTGCCAGCAGCTTAGATCAAACTAGCGGGCGATTACCGGTGAGCACAGATACGCAGTATTTT
>TRBD2|TRBV29-1|-|TRBJ2-7
CSVEIAGGLSYEQYF
TGCAGCGTTGAAATAGCGGGGGGGCTCTCCTACGAGCAGTACTTC
>-|TRBV6-6|-|TRBJ2-3
CASSYSGTDTQYF
TGTGCCAGCAGTTATAGCGGCACAGATACGCAGTATTTT
>-|TRBV9|-|TRBJ1-2
CASSVDSLSNYGYTF
TGTGCCAGCAGCGTAGACTCTTTATCTAACTATGGCTACACCTTC
>-|TRBV10-2|-|TRBJ2-1
CASTSGEAYNEQFF
TGCGCCAGCACCTCAGGGGAGGCCTACAATGAGCAGTTCTTC
>TRBD1|TRBV12-3/TRBV12-4|-|TRBJ2-1
CASSWFPGQSYNEQFF
TGTGCCAGCAGTTGGTTCCCGGGACAGTCATACAATGAGCAGTTCTTC
>-|TRBV4-2|large|TRBJ1-6
CASSLENSPLHF
TGTGCCAGCAGCCTAGAAAATTCACCCCTCCACTTT
>-|TRBV3-2|-|TRBJ2-3
CASSPRTGSTDTQYF
TGTGCCAGCAGCCCCCGAACGGGCAGCACAGATACGCAGTATTTT
>TRBD1|TRBV12-3/TRBV12-4|many|TRBJ1-1
CASLGGAVGAGTEAFF
TGTGCCAGTCTAGGGGGCGCGGTCGGTGCGGGCACTGAAGCTTTCTTT
>-|TRBV30|few|TRBJ2-7
CAWAAGSGSYEQYF
TGTGCCTGGGCAGCAGGGTCCGGGTCCTACGAGCAGTACTTC
>-|TRBV13|few|TRBJ2-1
CASSLVYQDNEQFF
TGTGCCAGCAGCTTAGTCTATCAAGACAATGAGCAGTTCTTC
>TRBD1|TRBV12-3/TRBV12-4|many|TRBJ2-5
CASSPDRVGTKWETQYF
TGTGCCAGCAGCCCGGACAGGGTAGGGACAAAATGGGAGACCCAGTACTTC
>TRBD2|TRBV14|-|TRBJ2-7
CASSQDIVTSGSDEQYF
TGTGCCAGCAGCCAAGATATCGTGACTAGCGGGAGCGACGAGCAGTACTTC
>-|TRBV27|few|TRBJ1-6
CASSQSPVLYNSPLHF
TGTGCCAGCAGTCAATCACCCGTTCTATATAATTCACCCCTCCACTTT
>TRBD1|TRBV10-3|-|TRBJ1-1
CAISRDRAHTEAFF
TGTGCCATCAGTAGGGACAGGGCTCACACTGAAGCTTTCTTT
>TRBD1|TRBV27|-|TRBJ1-2
CASSLWGTGGNYGYTF
TGTGCCAGCAGTTTATGGGGGACAGGGGGCAACTATGGCTACACCTTC
>-|TRBV20-1|-|TRBJ2-7
CSARDSTGYYEQYF
TGCAGTGCAAGGGACTCCACCGGATATTACGAGCAGTACTTC
>-|TRBV12-3/TRBV12-4|-|TRBJ2-7
CASRDGDSSYEQYF
TGTGCCAGCAGGGACGGGGATTCTTCCTACGAGCAGTACTTC
>-|TRBV5-1|-|TRBJ1-1
CASSLGQGWEF
TGCGCCAGCAGCTTGGGTCAGGGGTGGGAGTTT
>TRBD1|TRBV7-9|few|TRBJ1-1
CASRLQTGTEAFF
TGTGCCAGCAGACTACAGACAGGGACTGAAGCTTTCTTT
>-|TRBV4-3|-|TRBJ1-1
CASSQDVPGPAFF
TGCGCCAGCAGCCAAGACGTACCGGGGCCAGCTTTCTTT
>-|TRBV3-1|-|TRBJ1-4
CASSQGNEGGREKLFF
TGTGCCAGCAGCCAAGGCAACGAAGGAGGGAGGGAAAAACTGTTTTTT
>-|TRBV6-1|few|TRBJ2-1
CASSETPSTGGNEQFF
TGTGCCAGCAGTGAAACCCCCAGCACGGGTGGCAATGAGCAGTTCTTC
>TRBD1|TRBV12-5|-|TRBJ2-7
CASGPRDRDPYEQYF
TGTGCTAGTGGTCCCCGGGACAGGGACCCCTACGAGCAGTACTTC
>TRBD1|TRBV12-3/TRBV12-4|-|TRBJ2-1
CASRTRQGSSYNEQFF
TGTGCCAGCAGAACAAGACAGGGGAGCTCCTACAATGAGCAGTTCTTC
>-|TRBV10-3|once|TRBJ2-7
CAISDSTAVYEQYF
TGTGCCATCAGTGACTCTACAGCAGTATACGAGCAGTACTTC
>TRBD2|TRBV13|few|TRBJ2-3
CASSLLAGGITDTQYF
TGTGCCAGCAGCTTACTAGCGGGAGGAATCACAGATACGCAGTATTTT
>TRBD1|TRBV5-1|-|TRBJ2-7
CASSSAGTGYAYEQYF
TGCGCCAGCAGCTCCGCCGGGACAGGGTACGCCTACGAGCAGTACTTC
>-|TRBV4-3|-|TRBJ1-3
CASSQDTGGNTIYF
TGCGCCAGCAGCCAAGACACGGGGGGAAACACCATATATTTT
>-|TRBV29-1|-|TRBJ2-5
CSVEVENNQETQYF
TGCAGCGTTGAAGTGGAGAATAACCAAGAGACCCAGTACTTC
>-|TRBV7-2|-|TRBJ1-1
CASSLTPTGTEAFF
TGTGCCAGCAGCTTGACACCGACGGGCACTGAAGCTTTCTTT
>-|TRBV6-2/TRBV6-3|-|TRBJ2-4
CASSYDPGIQYF
TGTGCCAGCAGTTACGATCCGGGCATTCAGTACTTC
>-|TRBV29-1|-|TRBJ1-2
CSVEVVRPTYGYTF
TGCAGCGTTGAAGTGGTCCGACCCACTTATGGCTACACCTTC
>-|TRBV27|-|TRBJ2-7
CASSFGPGTYEQYF
TGTGCCAGCAGTTTTGGTCCAGGAACCTACGAGCAGTACTTC
>-|TRBV7-9|-|TRBJ1-1
CASLQGSGTEAFF
TGTGCCAGCCTCCAGGGGTCGGGCACTGAAGCTTTCTTT